The clone carrying this T cell receptor (beta chain) was seen many times. The sample belongs to a study of prognosis after radiotherapy for stage I lung cancer. About the study: Squamous cell carcinoma affected over five patients, adenocarcinoma 11 to 12.

V lost 6 bases to trimming and J lost 5 bases; unmatched junction nucleotides: 8. This CDR3 comprises 13 residues. Germline V CDR1 and CDR2: DFQATT, SNEGSKA (reference sequence). On CT and PET/CT, all patients were node-negative, and none had prior chemotherapy, radiotherapy or other malignancies. Two rounds of multiplex PCR amplified TCR beta CDR3 from genomic DNA. Individual primers that were specific to each TRBV and TRBJ gene served in first-round PCR. TCRdb redid the calling of the multiplex PCR reads with MiXCR, one entry per CDR3 protein. The sample yields 30,000 to 35,000 distinct CDR3 sequences, under 35% seen once.

This sequence originates from a donor aged 50 or older with non-small cell lung cancer. Sequenced material: PBMCs, taken before or after stereotactic body radiation therapy (not recorded which). The chain has TRBV20-1 and TRBJ2-5, with 8 bases matching TRBD2. In DNA form, the CDR3 reads TGCAGTGCGCCTCCTGGCGGGAGGGAGACCCAGTACTTC. This sequence encodes CSAPPGGRETQYF.